This is a list of T cell receptor beta chains from one sample in a study of CD8+ T cells in alopecia areata. Method: immunoSEQ multiplex PCR; TCRdb's copy keeps in-frame clones and lacks some. Here the sample spans some 240,000 clones, more than 45% being singletons. The sequenced sample was CD4+ T cells sorted from blood, obtained at week 4, from a patient treated with tofacitinib. All receptors come from a human donor with alopecia areata. Both conserved end residues are part of each CDR3. D genes are given only for firm matches. Expanded clones get a size class; other rows say once, few or many, or leave the size out.

>.|TRBJ1-1|.|TRBV29-1
TGCAGCGTTGTAGGCAGGGCGAACACTGAAGCTTTCTTT
CSVVGRANTEAFF
>.|TRBJ2-5|.|TRBV5-1
TGCGCCAGCAGCTTGCAGAGGGGACCACAAGAGACCCAGTACTTC
CASSLQRGPQETQYF
>.|TRBJ2-3|.|TRBV4-3
TGCGCCAGCAGCCAAGATGTCCTAGAAGGTGTTGCGCAGTATTTT
CASSQDVLEGVAQYF
>.|TRBJ2-3|.|TRBV4-1
TGCGCCAGCAGCCAAGTCGGAACAGATACGCAGTATTTT
CASSQVGTDTQYF
>TRBD1|TRBJ2-7|.|TRBV5-1
TGCGCCAGCAGCTTGTTGGGACAGGGGACCTACGAGCAGTACTTC
CASSLLGQGTYEQYF
>.|TRBJ1-2|.|TRBV6-5
TGTGCCAGCAGTTACTCGAACGGTTACTATGGCTACACCTTC
CASSYSNGYYGYTF
>.|TRBJ1-2|few|TRBV27
TGTGCCAGCAGTTCGGGACCCCACTACACCTTC
CASSSGPHYTF
>.|TRBJ1-5|.|TRBV4-1
TGCGCCAGCAGCCATCTCTCAGGACCCGGGGGCAATCAGCCCCAGCATTTT
CASSHLSGPGGNQPQHF
>.|TRBJ1-1|.|TRBV6-5
TGTGCCAGCAGTTACGGGGGGAATGAAGCTTTCTTT
CASSYGGNEAFF
>.|TRBJ2-6|.|TRBV5-1
TGCGCCAGCAGCTTAGGCTCTGGGGCCAACGTCCTGACTTTC
CASSLGSGANVLTF
>.|TRBJ2-3|.|TRBV6-6
TGTGCCAGCTGTCTAGGGGGAACAGATACGCAGTATTTT
CASCLGGTDTQYF
>TRBD1|TRBJ1-6|many|TRBV7-8
TGTGCCAGCAGCTCGGGACAGCCCTCACCCCTCCACTTT
CASSSGQPSPLHF
>.|TRBJ1-2|.|TRBV9
TGTGCCAGCAGCGCCCAGCACAGGGACCCGCATGGCTACACCTTC
CASSAQHRDPHGYTF
>.|TRBJ2-7|.|TRBV10-3
TGTGCCATCACCCCGGACGAGAGATACGAGCAGTACTTC
CAITPDERYEQYF
>TRBD1|TRBJ2-2|.|TRBV4-1
TGCGCCAGCAGGCGACAGGGGAGCACCGGGGAGCTGTTTTTT
CASRRQGSTGELFF
>.|TRBJ1-2|.|TRBV29-1
TGCAGCGTTGAAAACAGGGATAACTATGGCTACACCTTC
CSVENRDNYGYTF
>TRBD1|TRBJ1-2|.|TRBV19
TGTGCCAGTAGTACCCAGGGGGCTAACTATGGCTACACCTTC
CASSTQGANYGYTF
>.|TRBJ1-1|.|TRBV29-1
TGCAGCGTTGACCTAGGACGGGGGATGAACACTGAAGCTTTCTTT
CSVDLGRGMNTEAFF
>.|TRBJ2-5|.|TRBV29-1
TGCAGCGTTGAATCGGGGAACCAAGAGACCCAGTACTTC
CSVESGNQETQYF
>.|TRBJ1-5|.|TRBV19
TGTGCCAGTGAACAGGGTTACAATCAGCCCCAGCATTTT
CASEQGYNQPQHF
>.|TRBJ2-3|.|TRBV5-4
TGTGCCAGCAGCTTGAAGACGGTTACTAGCACAGATACGCAGTATTTT
CASSLKTVTSTDTQYF
>TRBD2|TRBJ2-2|.|TRBV4-3
TGCGCCAGCAGCCAGGACACCACTAGCGGGTGGGGGGAGCTGTTTTTT
CASSQDTTSGWGELFF
>.|TRBJ1-2|.|TRBV5-1
TGCGCCAGCAGCCGGGACACGAACTATGGCTACACCTTC
CASSRDTNYGYTF
>TRBD1|TRBJ2-7|few|TRBV29-1
TGCAGCGTTGAACGACCGGGACAGGCCTACGAGCAGTACTTC
CSVERPGQAYEQYF
>TRBD2|TRBJ2-7|few|TRBV10-3
TGTGCCATCAGCCCTAGCGGGGACGACTACGAGCAGTACTTC
CAISPSGDDYEQYF
>TRBD1|TRBJ2-5|.|TRBV25-1
TGTGCCAGCAGTCGAAACCCCGGGACAGGGCAGGAGACCCAGTACTTC
CASSRNPGTGQETQYF
>TRBD1|TRBJ2-2|.|TRBV29-1
TGCAGCGTTGGGACAGGGACGAACACCGGGGAGCTGTTTTTT
CSVGTGTNTGELFF
>TRBD1|TRBJ2-2|few|TRBV28
TGTGCCAGCAGGACGGGACAGGGGAACACCGGGGAGCTGTTTTTT
CASRTGQGNTGELFF
>.|TRBJ1-5|.|TRBV30
TGTGCCTGGACAGGGTCTGGTCAGCCCCAGCATTTT
CAWTGSGQPQHF
>.|TRBJ2-1|few|TRBV14
TGTGCCAGCAGCCAAGGGAAGGGTGGCGCCTACAATGAGCAGTTCTTC
CASSQGKGGAYNEQFF
>TRBD1|TRBJ2-1|.|TRBV29-1
TGCAGCGTAGTGACAGGGCTTGTTTCGAATGAGCAGTTCTTC
CSVVTGLVSNEQFF
>TRBD1|TRBJ1-4|.|TRBV30
TGTGCCTGGAGTACCGGGACAGGGTTACAAAAACTGTTTTTT
CAWSTGTGLQKLFF
>.|TRBJ2-3|.|TRBV2
TGTGCCAGCATAATCGGGACGGTGGAGGCTACGCAGTATTTT
CASIIGTVEATQYF
>TRBD1|TRBJ1-2|.|TRBV7-2
TGTGCCAGCAGCCTTGGGACAGGGGGCGGTGATGGCTACACCTTC
CASSLGTGGGDGYTF
>.|TRBJ1-4|.|TRBV27
TGTGCCAGCAGACCGGGACTTGTTAATGAAAAACTGTTTTTT
CASRPGLVNEKLFF
>.|TRBJ1-4|few|TRBV28
TGTGCCAGCAGTTCGTCCGGGCCCACCGAGACTAATGAAAAACTGTTTTTT
CASSSSGPTETNEKLFF
>.|TRBJ1-2|few|TRBV30
TGTGCCTGGAGTCCACGTACATCCGGGACGGCTTATGGCTACACCTTC
CAWSPRTSGTAYGYTF
>TRBD1|TRBJ2-7|.|TRBV18
TGTGCCAGCTCACCGGCGCTTCCGGGACAGAGGGCCTACGAGCAGTACTTC
CASSPALPGQRAYEQYF
>.|TRBJ1-5|.|TRBV29-1
TGCAGCGTAACAACGAGGAATCAGCCCCAGCATTTT
CSVTTRNQPQHF
>.|TRBJ2-1|.|TRBV4-2
TGTGCCAGCAGCCAAGATTGGGCCCTCCAGGGCAATGAGCAGTTCTTC
CASSQDWALQGNEQFF
>.|TRBJ1-4|.|TRBV4-1
TGCGCCAGCAGCCAAGGGGGGTTGGCTAATGAAAAACTGTTTTTT
CASSQGGLANEKLFF
>TRBD2|TRBJ2-3|.|TRBV14
TGTGCCAGCAGCCGAGCGGGGGCCGAGGCGCAGTATTTT
CASSRAGAEAQYF
>TRBD1|TRBJ2-2|.|TRBV29-1
TGCAGCGGTCGGAGAGGGGGCAACACCGGGGAGCTGTTTTTT
CSGRRGGNTGELFF
>.|TRBJ2-6|.|TRBV29-1
TGCAGCGTTCAAGGTGGGACCCAAAGGGGATCTGGGGCCAACGTCCTGACTTTC
CSVQGGTQRGSGANVLTF
>.|TRBJ1-2|.|TRBV29-1
TGCAGCGGGGACCGGGTAGGCTATGGCTACACCTTC
CSGDRVGYGYTF
>.|TRBJ1-1|.|TRBV30
TGTGCCTGGAGTGTACTACTGAACACTGAAGCTTTCTTT
CAWSVLLNTEAFF
>.|TRBJ2-7|.|TRBV5-1
TGCGCCAGCAGCCCGGAGGGAGGAAAAAGATACTTC
CASSPEGGKRYF
>.|TRBJ2-1|many|TRBV6-5
TGTGCCAGCAGTTACTTGAGTGGCAATGAGCAGTTCTTC
CASSYLSGNEQFF